This entry describes one T cell receptor beta chain. Its antigen is unknown. Amplification used 60 Vbeta primers and 13 Jbeta primers. Generated by immunoSEQ multiplex PCR, the TCRdb table keeps only in-frame clones and is missing some. The sample comprises fewer than 250,000 clones, 60% to 85% of which are singletons, and less than 2% rests with the top ten. The CDR3 length is 12 residues. Germline values: CDR1 SGHRS, CDR2 YFSETQ. V lost 4 bases, J lost 8 bases, and 10 bases lay in between. The sample is drawn from a study of cytomegalovirus exposure and HLA in healthy donors. Study results and limitations: Immune exposure data for these donors was limited to CMV serostatus.

The donors (healthy individuals) were bone marrow donors. The TCR sequence derives from a woman aged 18-30 years in good health and CMV-seronegative. Sequencing was done on a sample of PBMCs. The rearrangement uses TRBV5-1 and TRBJ2-1; possibly TRBD2 for D (5 bases). The CDR3 reads CASSGSADEQFF. As DNA, the CDR3 is TGCGCCAGCAGCGGGAGCGCGGATGAGCAGTTCTTC.